Listed below are T cell receptor beta chains from one sample, sequenced in a study of blood T cell repertoires in COVID-19. Sequencing was performed with immunoSEQ multiplex PCR; in TCRdb, only in-frame clones are kept and a portion is missing. This table holds some 300,000 clones, 90% found once. The sequencing input was PBMCs or T cells enriched from blood (not recorded which). The receptor source for this set is a woman aged 25 to 39 who had been exposed to COVID-19. Each CDR3 is given with its conserved first and last residue. D genes are given only for firm matches. Size tells how often a clone was seen (once, few, many) or the class of an expanded clone, and some rows leave it out.

>TRBV10-3|TRBD2|TRBJ2-1|once
CATTGNTGGPGEQFF
TGTGCCACCACGGGAAATACGGGGGGGCCGGGTGAGCAGTTCTTC
>TRBV4-1|TRBD1|TRBJ1-2|-
CASSQDTTGVYGYTF
TGCGCCAGCAGCCAAGATACGACAGGGGTTTATGGCTACACCTTC
>TRBV14|TRBD1|TRBJ1-1|-
CASSQVDRPNTEAFF
TGTGCCAGCAGCCAAGTGGACAGGCCGAACACTGAAGCTTTCTTT
>TRBV5-1|-|TRBJ2-1|-
CASSPLDNEQFF
TGCGCCAGCAGCCCTCTAGACAATGAGCAGTTCTTC
>TRBV10-3|-|TRBJ1-2|-
CAISEFEASVYGYTF
TGTGCCATCAGTGAGTTCGAGGCCTCGGTCTATGGCTACACCTTC
>TRBV9|-|TRBJ1-6|-
CASSGGLNYNSPLHF
TGTGCCAGCAGCGGGGGACTTAACTATAATTCACCCCTCCACTTT
>TRBV7-2|TRBD1|TRBJ2-2|-
CASSLALTGVNTGELFF
TGTGCCAGCAGCTTAGCGTTAACAGGGGTGAACACCGGGGAGCTGTTTTTT
>TRBV7-2|TRBD2|TRBJ2-2|-
CASSLGGLAGTGELFF
TGTGCCAGCAGCTTAGGGGGGCTAGCGGGGACCGGGGAGCTGTTTTTT
>TRBV19|TRBD2|TRBJ2-1|-
CASSTSGGAPYNEQFF
TGTGCCAGTAGTACTAGCGGGGGGGCCCCCTACAATGAGCAGTTCTTC
>TRBV12-3/TRBV12-4|-|TRBJ1-4|-
CASSLAEDEKLFF
TGTGCCAGCAGTTTAGCGGAGGATGAAAAACTGTTTTTT
>TRBV5-4|-|TRBJ2-5|-
CASRPGGGETQYF
TGTGCCAGCAGACCTGGGGGCGGAGAGACCCAGTACTTC
>TRBV19|TRBD1|TRBJ1-1|-
CASSWGQGGTEAFF
TGTGCCAGTAGCTGGGGACAGGGCGGGACTGAAGCTTTCTTT
>TRBV6-4|TRBD2|TRBJ2-1|-
CASSAGTSGSYNEQFF
TGTGCCAGCAGCGCCGGGACTAGCGGTTCCTACAATGAGCAGTTCTTC
>TRBV30|-|TRBJ2-3|-
CAWRGGGPDTQYF
TGTGCCTGGAGAGGGGGGGGACCTGATACGCAGTATTTT
>TRBV2|-|TRBJ1-6|-
CASSNTGSPLHF
TGTGCCAGCTCTAACACGGGTTCACCCCTCCACTTT
>TRBV6-6|-|TRBJ1-5|-
CASRRTDFSNQPQHF
TGTGCCAGCAGACGTACAGATTTTAGCAATCAGCCCCAGCATTTT
>TRBV20-1|-|TRBJ1-2|-
CSPKGGSGYTF
TGCAGTCCAAAGGGCGGGAGTGGCTACACCTTC
>TRBV18|TRBD1|TRBJ1-1|few
CASSPSPGTGSNTEAFF
TGTGCCAGCTCCCCTAGTCCCGGGACAGGATCGAACACTGAAGCTTTCTTT
>TRBV11-2|TRBD1|TRBJ2-7|-
CASSPTGIPYEQYF
TGTGCCAGCAGCCCGACAGGGATCCCCTACGAGCAGTACTTC
>TRBV10-3|TRBD2|TRBJ2-1|-
CAISGLAGGVPYNEQFF
TGTGCCATCAGTGGACTAGCGGGGGGGGTCCCCTACAATGAGCAGTTCTTC
>TRBV6-5|TRBD1|TRBJ2-7|-
CASSYYPTGGQYF
TGTGCCAGCAGTTACTACCCGACAGGGGGGCAGTACTTC
>TRBV7-2|-|TRBJ1-2|-
CASRAQGGGYTF
TGTGCCAGCAGGGCTCAGGGAGGCGGCTACACCTTC
>TRBV7-2|TRBD1|TRBJ1-2|-
CASSYGTGLHGYTF
TGTGCCAGCAGCTACGGGACAGGGTTACATGGCTACACCTTC
>TRBV7-9|-|TRBJ2-2|-
CASSSPGGTGELFF
TGTGCCAGCAGCTCGCCAGGGGGGACCGGGGAGCTGTTTTTT
>TRBV29-1|-|TRBJ1-1|once
CSAGQYTEAFF
TGCAGCGCCGGACAGTACACTGAAGCTTTCTTT
>TRBV12-5|-|TRBJ1-4|once
CATSGANEKLFF
TGTGCCACCTCGGGAGCTAATGAAAAACTGTTTTTT
>TRBV6-5|TRBD1|TRBJ2-2|-
CASAGTGNTGELFF
TGTGCCAGCGCCGGGACAGGGAACACCGGGGAGCTGTTTTTT
>TRBV7-9|TRBD1|TRBJ1-4|once
CASSLGVTGTANEKLFF
TGTGCCAGCAGCTTAGGGGTAACCGGGACAGCGAATGAAAAACTGTTTTTT
>TRBV11-2|-|TRBJ2-6|few
CASSLGQGQGSRRTNVLTF
TGTGCCAGCAGCTTAGGCCAGGGACAAGGGAGTCGTCGGACCAACGTCCTGACTTTC
>TRBV24-1|TRBD1|TRBJ2-1|-
CATSDPTGGRGNEQFF
TGTGCCACCAGTGACCCCACAGGGGGAAGAGGCAATGAGCAGTTCTTC
>TRBV30|-|TRBJ1-2|-
CAWRGLNYGYTF
TGTGCCTGGAGGGGGCTGAACTATGGCTACACCTTC
>TRBV9|-|TRBJ2-3|-
CASSVGSSHNTDTQYF
TGTGCCAGCAGCGTAGGTAGCTCCCACAACACAGATACGCAGTATTTT
>TRBV3-1/TRBV3-2|TRBD2|TRBJ2-7|-
CASSLAGGSYEQYF
TGTGCCAGCAGCCTGGCGGGGGGCTCCTACGAGCAGTACTTC
>TRBV7-9|TRBD1|TRBJ2-2|-
CASSSTRQGFGELFF
TGTGCCAGCAGCTCAACACGACAGGGGTTCGGGGAGCTGTTTTTT
>TRBV15|-|TRBJ1-3|-
CATSIRTQYSGNTIYF
TGTGCCACCAGCATTCGAACACAATACTCTGGAAACACCATATATTTT
>TRBV9|-|TRBJ2-7|-
CASSLEVGATYEQYF
TGTGCCAGCAGCCTAGAGGTAGGGGCAACCTACGAGCAGTACTTC
>TRBV2|TRBD1|TRBJ1-1|-
CASNEQGSRNTEAFF
TGTGCCAGCAATGAACAGGGGTCGAGGAACACTGAAGCTTTCTTT
>TRBV21-1|-|TRBJ2-7|-
CASSFRQRPYEQYF
TGTGCCAGCAGCTTCCGACAGCGCCCCTACGAGCAGTACTTC
>TRBV6-5|TRBD1|TRBJ1-4|-
CASSYSGRGLEKLFF
TGTGCCAGCAGTTACTCGGGCAGGGGGCTTGAAAAACTGTTTTTT
>TRBV11-3|-|TRBJ2-5|-
CASSLDSETQYF
TGTGCCAGCAGCTTAGATAGCGAGACCCAGTACTTC
>TRBV19|TRBD1|TRBJ1-3|-
CATTGTGAWGNTIYF
TGTGCCACTACGGGGACAGGGGCGTGGGGAAACACCATATATTTT
>TRBV29-1|-|TRBJ2-7|-
CSVEVHSEQYF
TGCAGCGTGGAGGTACACTCCGAGCAGTACTTC
>TRBV5-6|TRBD1|TRBJ1-4|-
CASSLWGDRGHEKLFF
TGTGCCAGCAGCTTGTGGGGGGACAGGGGGCATGAAAAACTGTTTTTT
>TRBV6-2/TRBV6-3|TRBD1|TRBJ1-2|-
CASSYSRSSGGGGYTF
TGTGCCAGCAGTTACTCGAGATCGTCAGGGGGCGGTGGCTACACCTTC
>TRBV2|TRBD1|TRBJ1-2|-
CASSDWTGYNYGYTF
TGTGCCAGCAGCGACTGGACAGGTTATAACTATGGCTACACCTTC
>TRBV6-5|TRBD1|TRBJ2-3|once
CASSYQGAPTDTQYF
TGTGCCAGCAGTTATCAGGGGGCCCCCACAGATACGCAGTATTTT
>TRBV7-8|-|TRBJ2-2|-
CASSLVIMGAIGELFF
TGTGCCAGCAGCTTAGTAATTATGGGGGCTATCGGGGAGCTGTTTTTT
>TRBV6-5|TRBD1|TRBJ1-1|once
CASRGQGRTEAFF
TGTGCCAGCAGAGGACAGGGGAGGACTGAAGCTTTCTTT
>TRBV7-9|-|TRBJ1-1|-
CASRVSTEAFF
TGTGCCAGCAGGGTCAGCACTGAAGCTTTCTTT
>TRBV4-1|TRBD1|TRBJ2-7|-
CASSQVQGAYEQYF
TGCGCCAGCAGCCAAGTCCAGGGGGCCTACGAGCAGTACTTC